Below are 3 T cell receptor beta chains sequenced from a single sample in a study of blood T cell repertoires in COVID-19. Clones were sequenced by immunoSEQ multiplex PCR, and TCRdb holds only the in-frame ones, with some missing. The sample yields about 70,000 clones, 81% seen once. Sequencing was done on a sample of peripheral blood. The receptors come from a woman in her seventies with acute or convalescent COVID-19.

The rearrangement joins TRBV5-1 to TRBJ1-1, with 7 bases aligning to TRBD1. From germline, CDR1 is SGHRS and CDR2 YFSETQ. With V trimmed by 5 bases and J by 2 bases, 9 bases remained unmatched. The CDR3 is 15 residues long. Here the CDR3 reads CASSPPQGGNTEAFF. The CDR3 DNA reads as TGCGCCAGCAGTCCACCCCAGGGGGGCAACACTGAAGCTTTCTTT.

V gene TRBV2 combines with J gene TRBJ1-1; D is possibly TRBD1 (5 bases). V dropped 3 bases and J dropped 3 bases, with 11 bases sitting between them. This CDR3 comprises 14 residues. The germline gives CDR1 SNHLY, CDR2 FYNNEI. The DNA of the CDR3 is TGTGCCAGCAGTGAGCCAGGGAGGGACACTGAAGCTTTCTTT. It specifies CASSEPGRDTEAFF.

V gene TRBV11-3 combines with J gene TRBJ2-1; D perhaps matches TRBD2 (5 bases). Trimming stripped 1 base from V and 6 bases from J, with 13 bases between. Germline V gene data show CDR1 as SGHNT and CDR2 as YENEEA. The CDR3 spans 15 residues. The CDR3 DNA reads as TGTGCCAGCAGCTTAGGGGGAGTTTCGGGCAATGAGCAGTTCTTC. Its protein is CASSLGGVSGNEQFF.